This record covers a single TCR beta chain. The CDR3 has 15 residues. V dropped 4 bases and J dropped 3 bases, with 14 bases sitting between them. CDR1 MDHEN and CDR2 SYDVKM come from the germline V gene. Generated by immunoSEQ multiplex PCR, the TCRdb table keeps only in-frame clones and is missing some. Altogether fewer than 350,000 clones are present, roughly nine tenths being singletons, with the ten largest covering roughly 5.3%. This sample stems from a study of blood T cell repertoires in COVID-19. Study in general: The cDNA or gDNA used as material had been derived from T cells, B-cell-depleted T cells, or PBMCs.

Sequencing was performed on PBMCs or T cells enriched from blood (not recorded which). The chain combines TRBV28 with TRBJ2-3, with D perhaps matching TRBD2 (5 bases). This clonotype originated in a man aged 60 to 75 who had recovered from COVID-19. CDR3 amino acids: CASSSRTDLTDTQYF. CDR3 sequence (DNA): TGTGCCAGCAGTTCCCGAACGGACTTGACAGATACGCAGTATTTT.